The 13 T cell receptor beta chains below all came from one sample that was sequenced in a study of technical replicates of blood from several donors. Clones were read by immunoSEQ multiplex PCR, and TCRdb kept only the in-frame ones, dropping some. The sample records 80,000 to 90,000 clones, roughly 94% being singletons. What was sequenced was T cells isolated from PBMCs. The receptors stem from a human donor in good health.

The V and J genes are TRBV2 and TRBJ2-7; possible D gene TRBD2, 5 bases. The CDR3 runs 14 residues. The germline gives CDR1 SNHLY, CDR2 FYNNEI. Trimming pared 2 bases from V and 1 base from J, leaving 9 bases between. The CDR3 nucleotides are TGTGCCAGCAGTGAACTGGGAGAGTCCTACGAGCAGTACTTC. Translating gives CASSELGESYEQYF. Supplemented by reference TRBV2 and TRBJ2-7, the full variable domain reads EPEVTQTPSHQVTQMGQEVILRCVPISNHLYFYWYRQILGQKVEFLVSFYNNEISEKSEIFDDQFSVERPDGSNFTLKIRSTKLEDSAMYFCASSELGESYEQYFGPGTRLTVT.

The chain has TRBV15 and TRBJ2-3, with D unresolved. The CDR3 extends over 13 amino acids. Trimming took 5 bases from V and 5 from J, leaving 11 bases between them. Germline values: CDR1 LNHNV, CDR2 YYDKDF (reference sequence). CDR3 sequence reads: CATSRVLGDTQYF. DNA of the CDR3: TGTGCCACCAGCCGGGTCCTTGGAGATACGCAGTATTTT.

The CDR3, as DNA: TGCAGCGTTGAAACCGGGACAGGGTTTTTCTACGAGCAGTACTTC. Its translation: CSVETGTGFFYEQYF. The rearrangement joins TRBV29-1 to TRBJ2-7, with 9 bases that match TRBD1. Germline V gives CDR1 SQVTM, CDR2 ANQGSEA. Germline trimming cut 2 bases from V and 3 bases from J; bases unmatched to any gene: 8. This CDR3 contains 15 residues.

This sequence joins TRBV6-4 and TRBJ2-1; weak D call: TRBD2 (6 bases). The CDR3 spans 15 residues. Germline CDR1 reads MRHNA; CDR2 reads SNTAGT. With 6 bases removed from V and 8 bases from J, the gap between germline ends came to 20 bases. The CDR3 sequence is CASRTRASAADEQFF. The DNA for the CDR3 is TGTGCCAGCAGGACTAGGGCTAGCGCCGCCGATGAGCAGTTCTTC.

Concerning this clone: Other DNA sequences from this sample encode an identical CDR3 as well. The chain carries TRBV9 and TRBJ2-7, with TRBD2 matching over 9 bases. CDR3 length equals 15 residues. CDR1 and CDR2 from the germline V gene are SGDLS and YYNGEE. The V and J ends lost 0 bases and 2 bases, in that order; junction bases with no gene match: 3. As DNA, the CDR3 is TGTGCCAGCAGCGTAGGACTAGCGGTAACCTACGAGCAGTACTTC. This sequence encodes CASSVGLAVTYEQYF.

A single count supports this clone. The genes are TRBV5-1 and TRBJ2-7; 7 bases are shared with TRBD1. The CDR3 has 15 amino acids. Trimming cost V 3 bases and J 1 base; bases outside gene matches: 7. Germline CDR1 and CDR2: SGHRS and YFSETQ. The CDR3 coding sequence is TGCGCCAGCAGCTCAGCCGGGACAGTATCCTACGAGCAGTACTTC. This encodes CASSSAGTVSYEQYF.

The gene calls are TRBV14 and TRBJ2-3; possible D gene TRBD1, 5 bases. Looked up from germline, CDR1 is SGHDN and CDR2 is FVKESK. There are 15 residues in the CDR3. V was shortened by 1 base and J by 3 bases, with 11 bases between the two germline ends. The CDR3 is CASSQVAGMTDTQYF. The CDR3 DNA is TGTGCCAGCAGCCAAGTAGCAGGGATGACAGATACGCAGTATTTT.

The CDR3 coding sequence is TGTGCCAGCAACCCTGGACAGGCCTACGAGCAGTACTTC. Encoded protein: CASNPGQAYEQYF. This chain connects TRBV6-6 to TRBJ2-7; 7 bases match TRBD1. CDR3 length equals 13 residues. Trimming removed 7 bases from V and 2 bases from J; junction bases left unmatched: 5. The germline CDR1 and CDR2 sequences are MNHNY and SVGAGI (reference sequence).

The chain couples TRBV4-1 to TRBJ2-1; 7 bases align to TRBD1. The CDR3 is made up of 17 amino acids. Trimming cost V 0 bases and J 12 bases; bases outside gene matches: 17. The germline V gene encodes CDR1 MGHRA and CDR2 YSYEKL. In nucleotides, the CDR3 is TGCGCCAGCAGCCAAGATATTTGGGGGACAGAGATTACCGGGCAGTTCTTC. It codes for CASSQDIWGTEITGQFF.

V usage is TRBV2 and J usage is TRBJ2-7, with TRBD1 identical over 10 bases. Germline CDR1 and CDR2: SNHLY and FYNNEI. V was clipped by 6 bases and J by 3 bases; unmatched bases: 5. The CDR3 is 14 residues long. The CDR3 protein is CASRTGTGVYEQYF. CDR3 DNA sequence: TGTGCCAGCAGGACCGGGACAGGGGTCTACGAGCAGTACTTC.

The chain joins TRBV28 to TRBJ2-4; the match to TRBD2 covers 8 bases. The CDR3 is 17 amino acids. V shed 5 bases and J 0 bases; nucleotides not matched to a gene: 9. The germline CDR1 and CDR2 sequences are MDHEN and SYDVKM. The CDR3 DNA is TGTGCCAGCAGTCCCCGTGTTAGCGGGGTAGCCAAAAACATTCAGTACTTC. The encoded protein is CASSPRVSGVAKNIQYF.

The chain links TRBV21-1 to TRBJ1-4; the table assigns TRBD1, which was not confirmed against the DNA. TRBV21-1 is shown as a pseudogene. The CDR3 totals 18 residues. For the CDR3, the DNA is TGTGCCAGCTCTCAAGCCGGCCGCCTAAAGGGGCAAAATGAAAAACTGTTTTTT. It translates to CASSQAGRLKGQNEKLFF.

In DNA, the CDR3 is TGTGCCAGTCGGGGGTCAGGCCCGCCCCGCTCCCTGAACACCGGGGAGCTGTTTTTT. It yields the protein CASRGSGPPRSLNTGELFF. The chain carries TRBV19 and TRBJ2-2; D is perhaps TRBD2 (6 bases). Germline V gives CDR1 LNHDA, CDR2 SQIVND (reference sequence). The CDR3 extends over 19 amino acids. V was pared by 8 bases and J by 1 base, with 26 bases between.